Presented here are 32 T cell receptor beta chains from one specimen sequenced in a study of human T cells and chemical hapten exposure. Time point here: patch test 1, 2 weeks after DPC sensitization. Treatment defined: therapeutic diphenylcyclopropenone sensitization with weekly scalp DPC. Via MiXCR, TCRdb re-called the RACE reads, giving one row per CDR3 protein. The sample includes about 380,000 distinct CDR3 sequences, around 4.8% of them seen just once. This material consisted of whole blood, taken in connection with sensitization to the hapten diphenylcyclopropenone (DPC). The receptors shown here come from a woman aged 45-65 years with alopecia areata. Some clones in this sample may be carry-over from other donors' samples.

In this sample, this clonotype turned up a few times. V is TRBV20-1 and J is TRBJ1-2; D not certain. Looked up from germline, CDR1 is DFQATT and CDR2 is SNEGSKA (reference sequence). There are 16 residues in the CDR3. V dropped 6 bases and J dropped 7 bases, with 27 bases sitting between them. The CDR3 DNA follows: TGCAGTGCCACTGATTTCAGGCTGCCCCCGTCTATTGGCTACACCTTC. The encoded protein is CSATDFRLPPSIGYTF.

This clonotype was found a few times. The CDR3 DNA is TGCGCCAGCAGCCCCGGACAGCCAAACACTGAAGCTTTCTTT. Protein: CASSPGQPNTEAFF. The chain joins TRBV10-2 to TRBJ1-1; perhaps TRBD1 as D (6 bases). The CDR3 totals 14 residues. Trimming took off 6 bases at V and 2 bases at J, with 13 bases between the two ends. Germline CDR1 reads WSHSY; CDR2 reads SAAADI.

Ten or more counts support this clonotype. The chain carries TRBV10-3 and TRBJ2-7, with no clear D. Germline CDR1 ENHRY, CDR2 SYGVKD. This CDR3 comprises 13 residues. Trimming removed 2 bases at V and 0 bases at J, with 5 bases between. The CDR3 spells CAISEGPSYEQYF. The CDR3 bases are TGTGCCATCAGTGAGGGCCCCTCCTACGAGCAGTACTTC.

This clonotype was seen repeatedly, ten times or more. This chain joins TRBV6-5 and TRBJ1-6; no clear D. The germline V gene encodes CDR1 MNHEY and CDR2 SVGAGI. Between the trimmed V and J ends, which lost 2 bases and 7 bases, there was a span of 15 bases. This CDR3 region has 16 residues. The CDR3 nucleotides read TGTGCCAGCAGTTACGGGATCGCAGTTTCCAATTCACCCCTCCACTTT. It encodes CASSYGIAVSNSPLHF.

This clonotype was observed many times. This sequence joins TRBV5-6 and TRBJ1-1; 9 positions agree with TRBD1. Germline loops: CDR1 SGHDT, CDR2 YYEEEE. CDR3 length: 16 residues. V shed 5 bases, J shed 4 bases, and the junction held 12 bases outside the gene matches. The CDR3 DNA reads as TGTGCCAGCAGAATACAGGGGGCGCTTTTAGGCACTGAAGCTTTCTTT. Protein product: CASRIQGALLGTEAFF.

There are a few counts of this clonotype. This sequence joins TRBV27 and TRBJ1-2; 9 bases line up with TRBD1. The CDR3 totals 14 residues. Germline V CDR1 and CDR2: MNHEY, SMNVEV (reference sequence). Losses at the gene ends were 7 bases for V and 5 bases for J; bases not matched to a gene: 8. CDR3 amino acids: CASKPGQGGYGYTF. The DNA of the CDR3 is TGTGCCAGCAAACCGGGACAGGGAGGGTATGGCTACACCTTC.

The chain links TRBV20-1 to TRBJ2-3; D is unresolved. The CDR3 loop spans 11 amino acids. Trimming cost V 6 bases and J 5 bases, with 9 bases left between them. Per germline, CDR1 DFQATT and CDR2 SNEGSKA (reference sequence). The CDR3 DNA follows: TGCAGTGCGTTAGTGGGAGATACGCAGTATTTT. Encoded protein: CSALVGDTQYF.

This clonotype has ten or more counts. V gene TRBV9 combines with J gene TRBJ2-1; D unclear. The ends were cut back, 0 bases at V and 6 bases at J, with 19 bases in the middle. In germline, CDR1 is SGDLS, CDR2 YYNGEE. The CDR3 contains 17 residues. DNA for the CDR3: TGTGCCAGCAGCGTAGTGAAGGTCCCCACTAAGGTCAATGAGCAGTTCTTC. Its protein is CASSVVKVPTKVNEQFF.

This clonotype was observed at least ten times. The V and J genes are TRBV5-6 and TRBJ2-6; D is possibly TRBD1 (6 bases). This CDR3 has 15 residues. Trimming pared 0 bases from V and 2 bases from J, leaving 6 bases between. Germline CDR1 reads SGHDT; CDR2 reads YYEEEE. This CDR3 is CASSLGTAGANVLTF. CDR3 nucleotide sequence: TGTGCCAGCAGCTTGGGGACAGCTGGGGCCAACGTCCTGACTTTC. The full variable domain, its missing parts supplied by reference TRBV5-6 and TRBJ2-6, is DAGVTQSPTHLIKTRGQQVTLRCSPKSGHDTVSWYQQALGQGPQFIFQYYEEEERQRGNFPDRFSGHQFPNYSSELNVNALLLGDSALYLCASSLGTAGANVLTFGAGSRLTVL.

This clonotype turned up a few times. The chain recombines TRBV12-3 or TRBV12-4 with TRBJ2-3; TRBD2 aligns across 7 bases. Losses at the gene ends were 10 bases for V and 0 bases for J; bases not matched to a gene: 7. The CDR3 runs 14 residues. The CDR3 DNA sequence: TGTGCCACCGAATGGGGGGGTAGCACAGATACGCAGTATTTT. It encodes CATEWGGSTDTQYF.

This clonotype has ten or more counts. Here the CDR3 DNA reads TGTGCCAGCAGCTGGGGACTAGCTGGTGAGCAGTTCTTC. Its translation: CASSWGLAGEQFF. The V and J genes are TRBV5-6 and TRBJ2-1, with 9 bases aligning to TRBD2. There are 13 residues in the CDR3. V was pared by 3 bases and J by 9 bases, with 4 bases of the junction left unmatched. Germline V gene lookup returns CDR1 SGHDT and CDR2 YYEEEE.

This clonotype was seen ten or more times. The CDR3 loop is CASSLSTGVLIYGYTF. In DNA, the CDR3 is TGTGCCAGCAGTTTGTCGACAGGGGTTCTAATCTATGGCTACACCTTC. This sequence joins TRBV12-3 or TRBV12-4 and TRBJ1-2; the match to TRBD1 covers 8 bases. This CDR3 has 16 amino acids. With 3 bases clipped from V and 4 bases from J, the junction kept 10 bases outside the gene matches.

In its sample, this clonotype was seen a few times. J is TRBJ2-1 and V is TRBV4-2; possibly TRBD1 or TRBD2 for D (5 bases each). The CDR3 has 17 residues. Trimming took off 0 bases at V and 2 bases at J, with 14 bases between the two ends. Germline-derived CDR1 and CDR2 are LGHNA and YNFKEQ. DNA for the CDR3: TGTGCCAGCAGCCAAGATCCCCGAGAGGGGACCTACAATGAGCAGTTCTTC. Encoded protein: CASSQDPREGTYNEQFF.

This clonotype was counted at least ten times. The rearrangement joins TRBV7-2 to TRBJ2-7, with D tentatively TRBD2 (5 bases). This CDR3 is built from 14 residues. The germline V gene has CDR1 SGHTA and CDR2 FQGNSA. Trimming left V 5 bases short and J 2 bases short, with 13 bases between. CDR3 sequence reads: CASSETYGAYEQYF. The CDR3 region has the DNA TGTGCCAGCAGCGAGACTTACGGGGCCTACGAGCAGTACTTC.

The V call is TRBV5-1, the J call TRBJ1-1, with 7 bases matching TRBD1. The CDR3 length is 12 residues. The V segment lost 2 bases and the J segment 7 bases; nucleotides outside the gene matches: 2. CDR1 is SGHRS, CDR2 YFSETQ, per germline. CDR3 DNA sequence: TGCGCCAGCAGCTTTCAGGGGGATGAAGCTTTCTTT. Protein: CASSFQGDEAFF.

This chain connects TRBV25-1 to TRBJ2-4; no reliable D call. CDR3 length equals 16 residues. Trimming cost V 5 bases and J 0 bases, with 14 bases left between them. CDR1 MGHDK and CDR2 SYGVNS come from the germline V gene. The CDR3 DNA reads as TGTGCCAGCAGTATTACACGGAGTTTAGCCAAAAACATTCAGTACTTC. Its protein is CASSITRSLAKNIQYF.

This clonotype occurred many times. The DNA is left out, because the CDR3 cannot be placed on it with certainty; the CDR3 is given as TCRdb lists it. The gene calls are TRBV9 and TRBJ2-1; the table gives TRBD1 as D, unverified against the DNA. Germline values: CDR1 SGDLS, CDR2 YYNGEE. Including both end residues, the CDR3 is 15 amino acids long. The CDR3 spells CASSVGTGTYNECFF.

This clonotype was recorded at least ten times. The chain carries TRBV7-9 and TRBJ1-2, with D perhaps matching TRBD1 (5 bases). V gave up 3 bases and J gave up 4 bases, with 9 bases separating them. This CDR3 comprises 13 residues. Germline V lookup: CDR1 SEHNR, CDR2 FQNEAQ (reference sequence). CDR3 coding DNA: TGTGCCAGCAGCTTTACAGGTGCCTATGGCTACACCTTC. This gives the protein CASSFTGAYGYTF.

This clonotype was observed many times. The rearrangement links TRBV27 to TRBJ2-3; 7 bases map to TRBD2. This CDR3 has 18 residues. J gave up 6 bases and V 4 bases, and 19 bases lay outside the gene matches. Per germline, CDR1 MNHEY and CDR2 SMNVEV (reference sequence). The CDR3 reads CASSSSQRGGTLPDTQYF. As DNA, the CDR3 is TGTGCCAGCAGTTCCTCCCAGCGGGGTGGGACCCTACCCGATACGCAGTATTTT.

This clonotype appeared many times. The chain is built from TRBV6-2 or TRBV6-3 and TRBJ2-1; TRBD2 aligns across 11 bases. Looked up from germline, CDR1 is MNHEY and CDR2 is SVGEGT. CDR3 size: 15 residues. V lost 6 bases and J lost 9; bases outside the gene matches: 10. CDR3 DNA sequence: TGTGCCAGCAGACTAGTAGCGGGAGGGCCTGTTGAGCAGTTCTTC. Residues: CASRLVAGGPVEQFF.

This clonotype came up a few times. The chain uses TRBV5-1 and TRBJ2-7, with D possibly being TRBD1 (6 bases). The CDR3 spans 15 residues. Trimming left V 0 bases short and J 2 bases short, with 12 bases between. CDR1 SGHRS and CDR2 YFSETQ come from the germline V gene. This chain's CDR3 is CASSLDRESTYEQYF. Here the CDR3 DNA reads TGCGCCAGCAGCTTGGACAGGGAGAGCACCTACGAGCAGTACTTC. Combining the CDR3 with reference TRBV5-1 and TRBJ2-7 gives the whole variable domain KAGVTQTPRYLIKTRGQQVTLSCSPISGHRSVSWYQQTPGQGLQFLFEYFSETQRNKGNFPGRFSGRQFSNSRSEMNVSTLELGDSALYLCASSLDRESTYEQYFGPGTRLTVT.

This clonotype appeared many times. The chain joins TRBV18 to TRBJ2-3; D not resolved. The ends were cut back, 3 bases at V and 5 bases at J, with 12 bases in the middle. Per the germline V gene, CDR1 is KGHSH and CDR2 is LQKENI. The CDR3 is made up of 14 amino acids. The CDR3: CASSPRTMGDTQYF. The CDR3 DNA is TGTGCCAGCTCACCTCGTACTATGGGAGATACGCAGTATTTT. Combining the CDR3 with reference TRBV18 and TRBJ2-3 gives the whole variable domain NAGVMQNPRHLVRRRGQEARLRCSPMKGHSHVYWYRQLPEEGLKFMVYLQKENIIDESGMPKERFSAEFPKEGPSILRIQQVVRGDSAAYFCASSPRTMGDTQYFGPGTRLTVL.

This clonotype was seen repeatedly, ten times or more. CDR3 in DNA: TGTGCCAGCAGCTTAGATAGATTAGGGGCTGAAGCTTTCTTT. It encodes CASSLDRLGAEAFF. J is TRBJ1-1 and V is TRBV11-2; tentative D call: TRBD1 (5 bases). The length of the CDR3 is 14 residues. Trimming pared 0 bases from V and 6 bases from J, leaving 11 bases between. Germline values: CDR1 SGHAT, CDR2 FQNNGV.

V is TRBV9 and J is TRBJ2-6; D remains unclear. Trimming stripped 3 bases from V and 1 base from J, with 8 bases between. The CDR3 length is 15 residues. Per germline, CDR1 SGDLS and CDR2 YYNGEE. The CDR3 loop reads CASSDSISGANVLTF. Here the CDR3 DNA reads TGTGCCAGCAGCGACTCAATTTCTGGGGCCAACGTCCTGACTTTC.

The table lists this clonotype with a few counts. V and J are TRBV20-1 and TRBJ1-5; D is uncertain. Trimming shortened V by 6 bases and J by 0 bases, and 12 bases separated the two germline ends. Germline CDR1 and CDR2: DFQATT and SNEGSKA (reference sequence). The CDR3 loop spans 14 amino acids. CDR3 region: CSASLANSNQPQHF. DNA of the CDR3: TGCAGTGCCAGTCTCGCAAATAGCAATCAGCCCCAGCATTTT.

This clonotype was counted many times. The chain uses TRBV2 and TRBJ2-3, with D possibly matching TRBD2 (5 bases). V gave up 8 bases and J gave up 0 bases, with 24 bases separating them. The CDR3 is made up of 18 amino acids. The germline V gene encodes CDR1 SNHLY and CDR2 FYNNEI. CDR3 DNA sequence: TGTGCCAGCGGTAGGGAGTCTCTTCAGATCACTAGCACAGATACGCAGTATTTT. It encodes CASGRESLQITSTDTQYF.

The table lists this clonotype with a few counts. V is TRBV28 and J is TRBJ2-3; TRBD1 aligns across 7 bases. CDR3 length: 13 amino acids. Trimming removed 7 bases from V and 9 bases from J; junction bases left unmatched: 10. Germline CDR1 MDHEN, CDR2 SYDVKM. CDR3 sequence reads: CASIRQGQRTQYF. CDR3 bases: TGTGCCAGCATCCGCCAGGGACAGAGGACGCAGTATTTT.

This clonotype was picked up many times. The chain links TRBV25-1 to TRBJ2-7; either TRBD1 or TRBD2 may fit D (6 bases each). This CDR3 spans 12 amino acids. Trimming pared 6 bases from V and 9 bases from J, leaving 15 bases between. CDR1 and CDR2 (germline): MGHDK, SYGVNS. CDR3 nucleotides: TGTGCCAGCAGAGAAGGGGGGATGGTGCAGTACTTC. Encoded protein: CASREGGMVQYF.

The sample holds a few counts of this clonotype. The CDR3 DNA is TGCAGCACAACGGATCACAGGGGGCTCTCACCCCTCCACTTT. This translates into CSTTDHRGLSPLHF. The gene calls are TRBV20-1 and TRBJ1-6; the match to TRBD1 covers 9 bases. Germline V gene data show CDR1 as DFQATT and CDR2 as SNEGSKA (reference sequence). This CDR3 spans 14 amino acids.

This clonotype has more than one count but fewer than ten. The chain links TRBV7-8 to TRBJ2-3; 7 bases line up with TRBD1. Trimming removed 3 bases from V and 5 bases from J; junction bases left unmatched: 5. The germline V gene encodes CDR1 SGHVS and CDR2 FQNEAQ. This CDR3 spans 14 amino acids. The CDR3 region is CASSFEGAGDTQYF. Here the CDR3 DNA reads TGTGCCAGCAGCTTTGAGGGGGCAGGAGATACGCAGTATTTT.

This clonotype was detected ten times or more. The rearrangement uses TRBV20-1 and TRBJ1-1; no clear D. CDR1 is DFQATT and CDR2 is SNEGSKA in the germline V gene (reference sequence). This CDR3 is 10 amino acids long. Trimming took 3 bases from V and 4 from J, leaving 3 bases between them. The CDR3 region is CSARFTEAFF. CDR3 nucleotides: TGCAGTGCTAGGTTCACTGAAGCTTTCTTT.

This clonotype has a count of ten or more. J is TRBJ1-1 and V is TRBV6-5, with a weak D call TRBD1 (6 bases). The germline V and J ends were trimmed by 7 bases and 5 bases, with 11 bases remaining between them. This CDR3 is 12 amino acids long. The germline CDR1 and CDR2 sequences are MNHEY and SVGAGI. The CDR3 nucleotides are TGTGCCAGCATTATTAGGGGGACTGAAGCTTTCTTT. The encoded protein is CASIIRGTEAFF.